The 8 T cell receptor beta chains given below trace back to one sample, sequenced in a study of blood T cell repertoires in COVID-19. Only in-frame clones appear in the TCRdb table, and some are missing; sequencing was by immunoSEQ multiplex PCR. The table includes approximately 100,000 clones, approximately 81% detected once. The specimen was peripheral blood. All receptors come from a man older than 75 with acute or convalescent COVID-19.

The chain carries TRBV19 and TRBJ1-6, with TRBD1 matching 9 bases. This CDR3 has 15 amino acids. V was pared by 5 bases and J by 6 bases, with 5 bases of the junction left unmatched. Per the germline V gene, CDR1 is LNHDA and CDR2 is SQIVND (reference sequence). The CDR3 loop reads CASSRTGAFNSPLHF. The DNA of the CDR3 is TGTGCCAGTAGTCGGACAGGGGCTTTTAATTCACCCCTCCACTTT. The whole variable domain, remainder taken from reference TRBV19 and TRBJ1-6, is DGGITQSPKYLFRKEGQNVTLSCEQNLNHDAMYWYRQDPGQGLRLIYYSQIVNDFQKGDIAEGYSVSREKKESFPLTVTSAQKNPTAFYLCASSRTGAFNSPLHFGNGTRLTVT.

This sequence joins TRBV10-2 and TRBJ2-2; D is unresolved. Germline V CDR1 and CDR2: WSHSY, SAAADI. V gave up 3 bases and J gave up 7 bases, with 6 bases separating them. This CDR3 is built from 12 residues. CDR3 in amino acids: CASSDEIGELFF. In DNA form, the CDR3 reads TGCGCCAGCAGTGATGAGATCGGGGAGCTGTTTTTT.

The genes are TRBV28 and TRBJ2-1; 7 bases are a match to TRBD2. J gave up 7 bases and V 7 bases, and 13 bases lay outside the gene matches. The CDR3 totals 15 residues. CDR1 is MDHEN and CDR2 is SYDVKM in the germline V gene. CDR3 sequence reads: CASTDGAGDRNEQFF. For the CDR3, the DNA is TGTGCCAGCACCGACGGGGCGGGAGATCGGAATGAGCAGTTCTTC. The entire variable domain, with the rest obtained from reference TRBV28 and TRBJ2-1, is as follows: DVKVTQSSRYLVKRTGEKVFLECVQDMDHENMFWYRQDPGLGLRLIYFSYDVKMKEKGDIPEGYSVSREKKERFSLILESASTNQTSMYLCASTDGAGDRNEQFFGPGTRLTVL.

This clone was observed a single time. This chain joins TRBV6-5 and TRBJ1-1, with D possibly TRBD1 on 6 matching bases. The CDR3 consists of 13 residues. In germline, CDR1 is MNHEY, CDR2 SVGAGI. V lost 4 bases and J lost 8, with 14 bases in between. This CDR3 is CASSFRGEEEAFF. The CDR3 region has the DNA TGTGCCAGCAGTTTCAGGGGCGAAGAAGAAGCTTTCTTT.

V gene TRBV6-1 combines with J gene TRBJ2-2; 7 nucleotides line up with TRBD1. The CDR3 covers 16 residues. Germline CDR1 reads MNHNS; CDR2 reads SASEGT. With 1 base clipped from V and 5 bases from J, the junction kept 7 bases outside the gene matches. The CDR3 DNA sequence: TGTGCCAGCAGTGAAGAGAGGACAGGACTTACCGGGGAGCTGTTTTTT. Translation gives CASSEERTGLTGELFF.

The V call is TRBV10-3, the J call TRBJ1-2, with D possibly being TRBD1 (6 bases). The germline gives CDR1 ENHRY, CDR2 SYGVKD. CDR3 length equals 12 residues. The ends were cut back, 4 bases at V and 8 bases at J, with 11 bases in the middle. The CDR3 nucleotides are TGTGCCATCAGTGCTGACAGGCTCGGCTACACCTTC. This codes for CAISADRLGYTF.

The rearrangement uses TRBV29-1 and TRBJ2-3, with 7 bases fitting TRBD2. There are 14 residues in the CDR3. Trimming removed 8 bases from V and 0 bases from J; junction bases left unmatched: 8. The V gene's germline CDR1 is SQVTM and CDR2 ANQGSEA. The CDR3 DNA is TGCAGCTCTACTAGCGTCCGTAGCACAGATACGCAGTATTTT. Translating it yields CSSTSVRSTDTQYF.

The V call is TRBV7-9, the J call TRBJ2-1; 7 bases map to TRBD2. This CDR3 region has 16 residues. V gave up 2 bases and J gave up 7 bases; unmatched junction bases: 11. Germline V CDR1 and CDR2: SEHNR, FQNEAQ (reference sequence). CDR3 coding DNA: TGTGCCAGCAGCTTAAGATCGCCTAGCGGCGAGAATGAGCAGTTCTTC. Translating gives CASSLRSPSGENEQFF.